The 24 T cell receptor beta chains presented below share a single source sample, sequenced in a study of T cell responses to AZD1222 COVID-19 vaccine (dated by TCRdb to the early 2020s). The time point label, read with the paper, signifies: about 28 days (+/-7) after the second vaccine dose. Receptor libraries were prepared by the immunoSEQ multiplex PCR assay. The table was pulled from immuneACCESS by TCRdb, which kept in-frame rearrangements only. Such tables lose some clones; where checked, under half of the loss comes from unresolved V genes, and the rest has no known cause. Here the sample has 140,000 to 150,000 clones; about 90% occur a single time. Under 4% of the sample goes to the ten largest clones. The material was peripheral blood, obtained 28 days after the second AZD1222 dose. Receptor source: an adult who received the AZD1222 COVID-19 vaccine.

The gene calls are TRBV15 and TRBJ2-4, with a weak D call TRBD1 (6 bases). The germline V gene has CDR1 LNHNV and CDR2 YYDKDF (reference sequence). Trimming removed 9 bases from V and 0 bases from J, with 18 bases in between. CDR3 length equals 16 residues. The CDR3 DNA follows: TGTGCCACAACTAGGACAGCGTTACTAGCCAAAAACATTCAGTACTTC. Protein sequence: CATTRTALLAKNIQYF.

The chain carries TRBV6-5 and TRBJ1-6; D may be TRBD1 (5 bases). This CDR3 comprises 14 residues. V lost 8 bases to trimming and J lost 0 bases, with 8 bases between them. Germline CDR1 is MNHEY and CDR2 is SVGAGI. In nucleotides, the CDR3 is TGTGCCAGCGTCGGGGGCTCCTATAATTCACCCCTCCACTTT. Translated: CASVGGSYNSPLHF.

CDR3 DNA: TGTGCCAGCAGCCAAGTTCGCGGCACTGAAGCTTTCTTT. Translated, it gives CASSQVRGTEAFF. The chain joins TRBV14 to TRBJ1-1; D gene unclear. V was trimmed by 1 base and J by 4 bases, leaving 7 bases between them. Per germline, CDR1 SGHDN and CDR2 FVKESK. The CDR3 runs to 13 residues.

The rearrangement joins TRBV5-1 to TRBJ1-2, with 9 bases matching TRBD1. The CDR3 is 15 amino acids. CDR1 is SGHRS, CDR2 YFSETQ, per germline. Trimming at V came to 2 bases and at J to 4 bases, leaving 6 bases not matched to a gene. This CDR3 reads CASSLRTGEGYGYTF. The CDR3 coding sequence is TGCGCCAGCAGCTTAAGGACAGGGGAGGGCTATGGCTACACCTTC.

The V call is TRBV9, the J call TRBJ2-2; 7 bases line up with TRBD1. Germline V gene lookup returns CDR1 SGDLS and CDR2 YYNGEE. Germline trimming cut 2 bases from V and 4 bases from J; bases unmatched to any gene: 2. This CDR3 is 14 amino acids long. CDR3 protein: CASSVRQGTGELFF. For the CDR3, the DNA is TGTGCCAGCAGCGTTCGACAGGGCACCGGGGAGCTGTTTTTT.

J is TRBJ2-1 and V is TRBV7-9; 11 nucleotides agree with TRBD2. CDR3 length equals 16 residues. V shed 5 bases and J 4 bases; nucleotides not matched to a gene: 7. Germline CDR1 reads SEHNR; CDR2 reads FQNEAQ (reference sequence). The CDR3 sequence: CASSGGTSGDYNEQFF. The CDR3 nucleotides read TGTGCCAGCAGCGGGGGGACTAGCGGCGATTACAATGAGCAGTTCTTC.

The J gene is TRBJ1-1, the V gene TRBV30; D is unclear. Between the trimmed V and J ends, which lost 1 base and 7 bases, there was a span of 16 bases. CDR1 and CDR2 from the germline V gene are GTSNPN and SVGIG (reference sequence). This CDR3 is 14 amino acids long. Written as DNA, the CDR3 is TGTGCCTGGAGTGAGGGCCCTCGCGGCTTTGAAGCTTTCTTT. Amino acids: CAWSEGPRGFEAFF. Variable domain in full (rest from reference TRBV30 and TRBJ1-1): SQTIHQWPATLVQPVGSPLSLECTVEGTSNPNLYWYRQAAGRGLQLLFYSVGIGQISSEVPQNLSASRPQDRQFILSSKKLLLSDSGFYLCAWSEGPRGFEAFFGQGTRLTVV.

The V and J genes are TRBV14 and TRBJ2-1, with 7 bases lining up with TRBD2. Germline V CDR1 and CDR2: SGHDN, FVKESK. The V gene end was trimmed by 1 base and the J gene end by 11 bases; junction bases not matched to a gene: 14. The CDR3 totals 16 residues. CDR3 coding DNA: TGTGCCAGCAGCCAAGCTCGGGTCGGCCGAGCGGGGAAGCAGTTCTTC. Amino acid sequence: CASSQARVGRAGKQFF.

This clone was counted a single time. The V gene is TRBV2, the J gene TRBJ2-7; tentative D call: TRBD1 (5 bases). Germline V gene sequence: CDR1 SNHLY, CDR2 FYNNEI. This CDR3 spans 13 amino acids. V was shortened by 3 bases and J by 2 bases, with 8 bases between the two germline ends. The CDR3 loop reads CASSEGRAYEQYF. In DNA form, the CDR3 reads TGTGCCAGCAGTGAGGGCAGGGCCTACGAGCAGTACTTC.

The genes are TRBV29-1 and TRBJ1-3; the D is unclear. This CDR3 spans 12 amino acids. V was trimmed by 4 bases and J by 2 bases, leaving 6 bases between them. The germline CDR1 and CDR2 sequences are SQVTM and ANQGSEA. The CDR3 loop is CSVGGTGNTIYF. Written as DNA, the CDR3 is TGCAGCGTTGGGGGAACTGGAAACACCATATATTTT.

As for this clone: Additional DNA sequences in this sample encode the identical CDR3. CDR3 nucleotides: TGTGCCAGCAGCTTATACAGGGACTCCTACGAGCAGTACTTC. This gives the protein CASSLYRDSYEQYF. The V and J genes are TRBV7-2 and TRBJ2-7; D might be TRBD1 (6 bases). This CDR3 contains 14 residues. V dropped 2 bases and J dropped 0 bases, with 8 bases sitting between them. CDR1 is SGHTA, CDR2 FQGNSA, per germline.

The chain recombines TRBV29-1 with TRBJ1-2; TRBD1 is a possible D gene (6 bases). Germline V CDR1 and CDR2: SQVTM, ANQGSEA. The germline V and J ends were trimmed by 2 bases and 8 bases, with 12 bases remaining between them. The CDR3 spans 12 residues. The CDR3 spells CSVEKGEEGYTF. The CDR3 DNA follows: TGCAGCGTTGAAAAGGGGGAGGAAGGCTACACCTTC. Looking up the rest from reference TRBV29-1 and TRBJ1-2 gives the full variable domain: SAVISQKPSRDICQRGTSLTIQCQVDSQVTMMFWYRQQPGQSLTLIATANQGSEATYESGFVIDKFPISRPNLTFSTLTVSNMSPEDSSIYLCSVEKGEEGYTFGSGTRLTVV.

The chain combines TRBV6-2 or TRBV6-3 with TRBJ1-5; D is ambiguous. This CDR3 has 12 residues. Per the germline V gene, CDR1 is MNHEY and CDR2 is SVGEGT. V shed 5 bases and J shed 5 bases, with 7 bases lying between them. In DNA form, the CDR3 reads TGTGCCAGCAGTCTCATTTATCAGCCCCAGCATTTT. This translates into CASSLIYQPQHF.

The V call is TRBV10-3, the J call TRBJ1-4, with D tentatively TRBD1 (5 bases). Germline CDR1 and CDR2: ENHRY and SYGVKD. CDR3 length: 13 amino acids. V gave up 10 bases and J gave up 6 bases, with 15 bases separating them. CDR3 amino acids: CATRVGDDEKLFF. The CDR3 region has the DNA TGTGCCACCAGGGTAGGGGATGATGAAAAACTGTTTTTT.

V usage is TRBV3-1 (or the pseudogene TRBV3-2) and J usage is TRBJ2-1, with a tentative D call TRBD1 (6 bases). V was clipped by 3 bases and J by 8 bases, with 11 bases between them. The CDR3 length is 13 residues. CDR1 and CDR2 (germline): LGHDT, YNNKEL (reference sequence). The CDR3 region has the DNA TGTGCCAGCAGCCAGAACAGGGTCGATGAGCAGTTCTTC. Protein product: CASSQNRVDEQFF.

The chain carries TRBV7-2 and TRBJ2-1, with 9 bases identical to TRBD2. The germline gives CDR1 SGHTA, CDR2 FQGNSA. CDR3 size: 15 residues. V lost 4 bases to trimming and J lost 6 bases; unmatched junction nucleotides: 7. In nucleotides, the CDR3 is TGTGCCAGCAGCTACCGTGGGACTAGCCCCAATGAGCAGTTCTTC. Translating gives CASSYRGTSPNEQFF. The full variable domain, in which reference TRBV7-2 and TRBJ2-1 provide the parts outside the CDR3, is GAGVSQSPSNKVTEKGKDVELRCDPISGHTALYWYRQSLGQGLEFLIYFQGNSAPDKSGLPSDRFSAERTGGSVSTLTIQRTQQEDSAVYLCASSYRGTSPNEQFFGPGTRLTVL.

This CDR3 reads CASIPGQGAVGANVLTF. The CDR3 DNA reads TGTGCCAGCATCCCGGGACAGGGGGCGGTTGGGGCCAACGTCCTGACTTTC. The chain employs TRBV7-2 and TRBJ2-6; 12 bases match TRBD1. The CDR3 runs to 17 residues. Germline loops: CDR1 SGHTA, CDR2 FQGNSA. With 7 bases clipped from V and 3 bases from J, the junction kept 7 bases outside the gene matches.

The chain uses TRBV6-5 and TRBJ1-2; tentatively, D is TRBD1 (5 bases). The V and J ends lost 10 bases and 4 bases respectively, with 19 bases between them. Germline lookup yields CDR1 MNHEY and CDR2 SVGAGI. The CDR3 covers 14 residues. This chain's CDR3 is CATWVWGSGYGYTF. The CDR3 DNA reads as TGTGCCACTTGGGTTTGGGGCTCGGGCTATGGCTACACCTTC.

The CDR3 loop is CAISDDSSFGTSGSYNEQFF. The CDR3, as DNA: TGTGCCATCAGTGATGATAGTAGTTTCGGGACTAGCGGGAGTTACAATGAGCAGTTCTTC. V usage is TRBV10-3 and J usage is TRBJ2-1, with 14 bases aligning to TRBD2. This CDR3 spans 20 amino acids. Trimming cost V 3 bases and J 4 bases; bases outside gene matches: 14. Germline assignment: CDR1 ENHRY and CDR2 SYGVKD.

The count of this clone is one. J is TRBJ1-3 and V is TRBV10-3; TRBD1 matches 10 bases. The germline V gene encodes CDR1 ENHRY and CDR2 SYGVKD. The CDR3 is 17 amino acids. V shed 6 bases and J 4 bases; nucleotides not matched to a gene: 12. CDR3 in DNA: TGTGCCATCAGGCCGGGACAGGGGCGGGGCTCCGGAAACACCATATATTTT. The encoded protein is CAIRPGQGRGSGNTIYF.

The J gene is TRBJ1-2, the V gene TRBV6-5, with TRBD1 as a possible D gene (6 bases). Trimming shortened V by 6 bases and J by 5 bases, and 10 bases separated the two germline ends. This CDR3 comprises 12 residues. CDR1 is MNHEY and CDR2 is SVGAGI in the germline V gene. The CDR3 here is CASSPQGYGYTF. CDR3 sequence (DNA): TGTGCCAGCAGCCCCCAGGGGTATGGCTACACCTTC.

The chain uses TRBV3-1 (or the pseudogene TRBV3-2) and TRBJ2-3; D unresolved. This CDR3 has 16 residues. Trimming took 1 base from V and 1 from J, leaving 12 bases between them. The germline V gene has CDR1 LGHDT and CDR2 YNNKEL (reference sequence). The CDR3 sequence is CASSQAKGYGTDTQYF. The CDR3 DNA follows: TGTGCCAGCAGCCAAGCTAAAGGGTACGGCACAGATACGCAGTATTTT.

A single count supports this clone. This rearrangement joins TRBV2 to TRBJ1-1, with 11 bases that match TRBD1. Germline V lookup: CDR1 SNHLY, CDR2 FYNNEI. With V trimmed by 6 bases and J by 4 bases, 7 bases remained unmatched. The CDR3 is 15 residues long. CDR3 coding DNA: TGTGCCAGCAGACCGGGACAGGGGGACGGCACTGAAGCTTTCTTT. Translation gives CASRPGQGDGTEAFF.

V is TRBV5-1 and J is TRBJ1-6; D is ambiguous. The V gene lost 4 bases and the J gene lost 4 bases, with 12 bases spanning the gap. Germline CDR1 and CDR2: SGHRS and YFSETQ. This CDR3 comprises 15 residues. For the CDR3, the DNA is TGCGCCAGCAGCCTGGACGGCTTTTATAATTCACCCCTCCACTTT. Its protein product is CASSLDGFYNSPLHF.